The following is a T cell receptor beta chain sequence with its context. Its antigen is currently unknown. The data derive from a study of post-analysis software for immune sequencing data. Overall study results and limits: Patients used about 5 TRBV segments, including TRBV5-6, TRBV5-1 and TRBV20-1, more often than controls. Those samples that were prepared in the same batch co-clustered strongly by F measure.

Germline CDR1 and CDR2: SGHRS and YFSETQ. This CDR3 region has 13 residues. V was clipped by 4 bases and J by 5 bases, with 10 bases between them. Presence of unique molecular identifiers characterized the TCR beta cDNA libraries. TCRdb independently ran MiXCR on the PCR reads; one entry per CDR3 protein. Here the sample spans about 570,000 distinct CDR3 sequences, less than 40% being singletons. The sequence was obtained from a girl aged 2-17 years with multiple sclerosis. This chain uses TRBV5-1 with TRBJ2-1; possibly TRBD2 for D (5 bases). The specimen sequenced was blood. The CDR3 sequence: CASSGGPHNEQFF. CDR3 bases: TGCGCCAGCAGCGGCGGGCCCCACAATGAGCAGTTCTTC.